Listed below are T cell receptor beta chains from one sample, sequenced in a study of T cell repertoires and HLA-DP antigens. Their specific antigens are unknown. Clones were sequenced by immunoSEQ multiplex PCR, and TCRdb holds only the in-frame ones, with some missing. There are about 89,000 clones in the sample; about 89% occur only once, and less than 2% lies in the top ten. The specimen sequenced was CD4+ T cells from PBMCs. The source of these receptors is a man aged 50 to 59 in good health and CMV-seronegative. CDR3s include the opening cysteine and the closing phenylalanine or tryptophan. D genes are given only for firm matches. Clone size is stated in some rows and not others, as once, few, many or a class when expanded.

TRBJ1-4,once,.,TRBV18,CASSLLGTVAEKLFF,TGTGCCAGCTCCCTGTTAGGGACGGTCGCAGAAAAACTGTTTTTT
TRBJ1-5,.,.,TRBV6-5,CASSYKGWGQPQHF,TGTGCCAGCAGTTACAAGGGATGGGGTCAGCCCCAGCATTTT
TRBJ2-1,.,TRBD2,TRBV27,CASSSPGGSSYNEQFF,TGTGCCAGCAGTTCTCCGGGCGGGAGCTCCTACAATGAGCAGTTCTTC
TRBJ2-3,.,.,TRBV4-1,CASSQNPREDFTDTQYF,TGCGCCAGCAGCCAAAACCCCAGGGAAGACTTCACAGATACGCAGTATTTT
TRBJ1-6,.,.,TRBV30,CASLAAVNSPLHF,TGTGCCTCTCTCGCGGCCGTGAATTCACCCCTCCACTTT
TRBJ1-1,few,.,TRBV2,CASHRNTEAFF,TGTGCCAGCCACCGGAACACTGAAGCTTTCTTT
TRBJ2-7,.,TRBD2,TRBV28,CASKLAGAGHEQYF,TGTGCCAGCAAACTAGCGGGAGCAGGCCACGAGCAGTACTTC
TRBJ2-3,.,TRBD2,TRBV5-4,CASSLSGIGADTQYF,TGTGCCAGCAGCTTAAGCGGGATTGGTGCAGATACGCAGTATTTT
TRBJ2-2,.,.,TRBV10-2,CASTQRPYDGELFF,TGCGCCAGCACACAGCGGCCCTACGACGGGGAGCTGTTTTTT
TRBJ2-2,.,TRBD2,TRBV11-2,CASSPVGGRATGELFF,TGTGCCAGCAGCCCCGTGGGCGGGAGGGCCACCGGGGAGCTGTTTTTT
TRBJ1-2,.,.,TRBV30,CAWSGNRPNYGYTF,TGTGCCTGGAGCGGGAACCGTCCTAACTATGGCTACACCTTC
TRBJ2-1,.,.,TRBV6-4,CATRGLENYNEQFF,TGTGCCACCAGAGGACTCGAGAATTACAATGAGCAGTTCTTC
TRBJ2-7,.,TRBD2,TRBV5-4,CASSSPSGALLAEQYF,TGTGCCAGCAGCTCACCTAGCGGGGCCCTCCTAGCCGAGCAGTACTTC
TRBJ2-7,.,.,TRBV29-1,CSVDRMRESSYEQYF,TGCAGCGTTGATAGGATGCGGGAATCCTCCTACGAGCAGTACTTC